These T cell receptor beta chains were read from a single sample in a study of a mutant IDH1 vaccine in newly diagnosed glioma. Sequencing was performed with immunoSEQ multiplex PCR; in TCRdb, only in-frame clones are kept and a portion is missing. The profile covers under 90,000 clones, with about four fifths appearing a single time and about 7.5% taken by the ten largest. Sequenced here: PBMCs, sampled from a glioma patient treated with radiotherapy, temozolomide or both. Source of these receptors: a man aged 50 to 60 with glioma. The CDR3 runs from the conserved cysteine through the conserved F or W.

V gene | CDR3 protein
TRBV7-2 | CASSQGGSANQPQHF
TRBV5-1 | CASSPVQAGGTEAFF
TRBV10-1 | CASSFSGTTTTNEKLFF
TRBV5-1 | CASSSNRDGNYEQYF
TRBV7-2 | CASSFSTNEKLFF
TRBV18 | CASSPSAGLNTIYF
TRBV2 | CASSEGQGVRSPLHF
TRBV30 | CAWSVGIQNQPQHF
TRBV28 | CASSLSPLGQRGNTIYF
TRBV4-1 | CASSQEVYGNQPQHF
TRBV14 | CASSQVSQETQYF
TRBV19 | CASSSGRNQPQHF
TRBV9 | CASSVGSGQETQYF
TRBV6-1 | CASSDDRGTATNEKLFF
TRBV19 | CASAGGPVSGNTIYF
TRBV2 | CASRLSGPHFSGNTIYF
TRBV7-9 | CASSLLQGSPAGNEQFF
TRBV7-9 | CASSPGEGAVTIYF
TRBV9 | CASSVDVGHTQYF
TRBV4-2 | CASSQDSRGDQPQHF
TRBV4-1 | CASSRGDDSTDTQYF
TRBV9 | CASSVEGQTEAFF
TRBV28 | CASSLPTPNQPQHF
TRBV20-1 | CSARGDGEQFF
TRBV30 | CAWSDKTSGGADEQYF
TRBV30 | CAWRGQLMNTEAFF
TRBV11-2 | CASSVAEGQPQHF
TRBV5-1 | CASYPGQSSYNEQFF
TRBV30 | CAWGPTGLVSQPQHF
TRBV30 | CAWSVLPPGQGNAYEQYF
TRBV5-6 | CASSRDRGLRYEQYF
TRBV2 | CASSLLAGEGEQYF
TRBV1 | CTSSQDPWRGRHEQFF
TRBV4-3 | CASSREGGYEKLFF
TRBV18 | CASSPTGEGTEAFF
TRBV29-1 | CSVSAGRGPEAFF
TRBV7-3 | CASSLLQGGEQYF
TRBV7-9 | CASGEYEQYF
TRBV5-4 | CASSLDGGGLETQYF
TRBV2 | CASKEEEETQYF
TRBV4-3 | CASSQDVWDGAFF
TRBV6-4 | CASSGPGNYGYTF
TRBV19 | CASSTGVNYGYTF
TRBV11-1 | CASTYPPVDEQFF
TRBV4-2 | CASSQVDRVGEQYF
TRBV18 | CASTQNSGNTIYF
TRBV5-4 | CASSLGGTSGSREQFF
TRBV19 | CAGGGQGKYQPQHF
TRBV6-1 | CASIAAGWVYEQYF
TRBV5-4 | CASSLRSGTGTEQYF
TRBV10-3 | CAIRTANGNTIYF
TRBV9 | CASGLQAGATDTQYF
TRBV7-2 | CASSYGLLSSYEQYF
TRBV4-3 | CASSQDQGTSTDTQYF
TRBV6-1 | CASRGGPTEAFF
TRBV30 | CAWSVPGLDQPQHF
TRBV6-5 | CASSYSGTGYYGYTF